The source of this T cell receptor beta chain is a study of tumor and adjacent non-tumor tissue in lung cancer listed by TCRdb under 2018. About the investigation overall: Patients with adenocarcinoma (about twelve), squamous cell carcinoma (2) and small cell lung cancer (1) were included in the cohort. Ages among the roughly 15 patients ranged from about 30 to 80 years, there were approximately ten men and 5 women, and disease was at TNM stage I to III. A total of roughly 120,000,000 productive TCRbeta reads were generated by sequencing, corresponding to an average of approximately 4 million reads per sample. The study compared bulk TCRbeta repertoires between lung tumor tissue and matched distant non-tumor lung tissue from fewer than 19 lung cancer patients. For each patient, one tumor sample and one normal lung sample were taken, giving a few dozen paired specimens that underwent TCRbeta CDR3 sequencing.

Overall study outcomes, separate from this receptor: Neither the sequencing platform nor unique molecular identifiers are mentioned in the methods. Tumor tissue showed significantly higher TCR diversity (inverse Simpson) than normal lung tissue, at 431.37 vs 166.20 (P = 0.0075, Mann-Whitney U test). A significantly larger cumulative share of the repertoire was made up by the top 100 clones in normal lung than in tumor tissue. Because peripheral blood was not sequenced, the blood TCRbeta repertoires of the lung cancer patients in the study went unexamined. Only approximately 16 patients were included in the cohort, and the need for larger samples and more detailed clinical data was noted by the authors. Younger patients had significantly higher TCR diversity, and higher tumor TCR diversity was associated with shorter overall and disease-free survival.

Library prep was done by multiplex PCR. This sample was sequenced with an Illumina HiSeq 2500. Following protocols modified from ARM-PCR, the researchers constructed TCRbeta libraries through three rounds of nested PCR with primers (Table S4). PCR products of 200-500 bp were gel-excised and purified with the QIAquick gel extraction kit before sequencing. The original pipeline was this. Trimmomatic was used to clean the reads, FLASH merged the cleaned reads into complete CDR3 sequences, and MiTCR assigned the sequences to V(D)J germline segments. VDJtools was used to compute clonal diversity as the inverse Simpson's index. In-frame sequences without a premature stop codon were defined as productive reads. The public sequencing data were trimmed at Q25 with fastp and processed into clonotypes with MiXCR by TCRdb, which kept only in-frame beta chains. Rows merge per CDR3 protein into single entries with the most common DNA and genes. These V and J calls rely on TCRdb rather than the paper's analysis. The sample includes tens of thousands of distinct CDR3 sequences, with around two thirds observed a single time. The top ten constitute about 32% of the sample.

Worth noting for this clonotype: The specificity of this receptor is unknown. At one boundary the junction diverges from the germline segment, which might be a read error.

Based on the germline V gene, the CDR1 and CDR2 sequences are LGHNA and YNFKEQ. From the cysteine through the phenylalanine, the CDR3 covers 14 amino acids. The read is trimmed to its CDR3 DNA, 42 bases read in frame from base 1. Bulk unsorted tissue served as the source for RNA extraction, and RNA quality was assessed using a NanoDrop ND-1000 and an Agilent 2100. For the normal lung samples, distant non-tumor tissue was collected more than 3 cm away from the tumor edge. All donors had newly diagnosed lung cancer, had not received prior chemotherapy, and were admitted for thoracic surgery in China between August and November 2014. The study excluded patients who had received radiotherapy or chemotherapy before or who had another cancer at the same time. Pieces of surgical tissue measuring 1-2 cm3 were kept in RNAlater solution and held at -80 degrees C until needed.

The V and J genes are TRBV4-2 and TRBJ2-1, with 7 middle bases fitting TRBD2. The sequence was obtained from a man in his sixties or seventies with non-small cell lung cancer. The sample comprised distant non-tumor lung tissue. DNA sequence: TGTGCCAGTAGTCAAGACTTAGGCGGGGGAGGTCGGCTCTTC. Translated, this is CASSQDLGGGGRLF.